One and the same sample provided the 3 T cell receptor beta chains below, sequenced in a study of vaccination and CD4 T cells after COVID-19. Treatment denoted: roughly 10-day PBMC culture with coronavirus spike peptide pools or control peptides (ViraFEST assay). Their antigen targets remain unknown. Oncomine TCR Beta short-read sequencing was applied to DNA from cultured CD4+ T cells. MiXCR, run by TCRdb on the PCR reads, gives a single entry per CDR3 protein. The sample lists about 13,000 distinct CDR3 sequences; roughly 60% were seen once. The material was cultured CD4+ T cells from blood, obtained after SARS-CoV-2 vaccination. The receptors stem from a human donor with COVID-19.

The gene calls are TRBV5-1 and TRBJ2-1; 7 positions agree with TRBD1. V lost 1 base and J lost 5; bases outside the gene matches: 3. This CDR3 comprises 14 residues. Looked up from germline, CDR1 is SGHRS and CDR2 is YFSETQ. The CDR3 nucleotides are TGCGCCAGCAGCTTGCAGGGGGTAAACAATGAGCAGTTCTTC. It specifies CASSLQGVNNEQFF.

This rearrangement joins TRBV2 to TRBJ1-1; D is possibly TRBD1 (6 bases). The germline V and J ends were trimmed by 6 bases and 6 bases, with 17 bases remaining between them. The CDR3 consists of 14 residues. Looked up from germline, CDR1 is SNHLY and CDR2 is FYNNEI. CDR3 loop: CASSATTGYPEAFF. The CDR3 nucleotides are TGTGCCAGCAGCGCAACTACAGGGTACCCTGAAGCTTTCTTT.

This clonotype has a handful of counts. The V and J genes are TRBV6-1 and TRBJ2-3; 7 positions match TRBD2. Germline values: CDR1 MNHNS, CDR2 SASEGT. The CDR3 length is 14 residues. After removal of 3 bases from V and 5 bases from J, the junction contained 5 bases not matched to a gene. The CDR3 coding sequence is TGTGCCAGCAGTGACGGACTAGTTAGAGATACGCAGTATTTT. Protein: CASSDGLVRDTQYF.